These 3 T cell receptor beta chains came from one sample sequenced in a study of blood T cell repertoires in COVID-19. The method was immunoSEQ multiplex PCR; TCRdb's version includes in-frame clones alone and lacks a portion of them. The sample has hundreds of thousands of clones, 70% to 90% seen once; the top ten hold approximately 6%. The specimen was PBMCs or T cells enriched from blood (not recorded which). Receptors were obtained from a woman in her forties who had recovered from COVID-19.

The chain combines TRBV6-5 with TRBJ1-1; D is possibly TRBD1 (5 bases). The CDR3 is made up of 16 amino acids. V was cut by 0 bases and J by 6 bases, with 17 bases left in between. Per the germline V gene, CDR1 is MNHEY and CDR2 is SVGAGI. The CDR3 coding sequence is TGTGCCAGCAGTTACTCCCGGACCGGGGGGATGGCTGAAGCTTTCTTT. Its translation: CASSYSRTGGMAEAFF.

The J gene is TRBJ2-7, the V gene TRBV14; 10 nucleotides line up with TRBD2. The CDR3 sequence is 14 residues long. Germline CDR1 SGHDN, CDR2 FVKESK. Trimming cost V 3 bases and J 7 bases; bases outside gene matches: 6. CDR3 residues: CASSQLAGVGEQYF. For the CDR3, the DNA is TGTGCCAGCAGCCAGCTAGCGGGAGTAGGGGAGCAGTACTTC.

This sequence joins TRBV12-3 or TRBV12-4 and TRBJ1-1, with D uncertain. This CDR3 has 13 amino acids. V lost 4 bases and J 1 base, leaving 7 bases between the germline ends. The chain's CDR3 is CASSSGGNTEAFF. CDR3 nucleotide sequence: TGTGCCAGCAGTTCGGGTGGGAACACTGAAGCTTTCTTT.